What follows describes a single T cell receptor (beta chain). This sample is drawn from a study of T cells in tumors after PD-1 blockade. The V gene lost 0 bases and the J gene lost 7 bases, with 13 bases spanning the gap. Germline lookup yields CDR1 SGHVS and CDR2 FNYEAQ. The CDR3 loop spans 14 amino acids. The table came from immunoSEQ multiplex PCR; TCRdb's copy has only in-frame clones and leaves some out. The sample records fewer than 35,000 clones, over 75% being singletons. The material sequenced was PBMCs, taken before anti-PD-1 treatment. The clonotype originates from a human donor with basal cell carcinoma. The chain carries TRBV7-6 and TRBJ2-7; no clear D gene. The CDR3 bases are TGTGCCAGCAGCTTAGCTGGGCCATTAGGGGAGCAGTACTTC. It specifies CASSLAGPLGEQYF.